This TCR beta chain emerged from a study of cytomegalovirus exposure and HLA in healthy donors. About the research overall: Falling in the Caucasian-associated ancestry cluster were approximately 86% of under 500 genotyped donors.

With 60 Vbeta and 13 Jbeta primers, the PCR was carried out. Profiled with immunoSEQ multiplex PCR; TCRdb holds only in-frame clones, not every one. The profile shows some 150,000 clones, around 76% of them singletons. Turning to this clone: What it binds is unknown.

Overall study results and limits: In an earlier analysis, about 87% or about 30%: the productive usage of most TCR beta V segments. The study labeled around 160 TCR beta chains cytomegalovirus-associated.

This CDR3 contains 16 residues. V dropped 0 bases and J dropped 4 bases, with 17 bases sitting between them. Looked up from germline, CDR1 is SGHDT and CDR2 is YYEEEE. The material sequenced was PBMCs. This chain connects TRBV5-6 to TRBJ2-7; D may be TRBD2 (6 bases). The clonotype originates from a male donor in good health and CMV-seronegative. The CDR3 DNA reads TGTGCCAGCAGCTTGGATGGCAAGGCGGGACGTTACGAGCAGTACTTC. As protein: CASSLDGKAGRYEQYF.